This record concerns one T cell receptor (beta chain) sequence. Its target is not known. The sample comes from a study of OX40 agonist ivuxolimab in advanced cancers. Study background: Patients treated during dose escalation were battling hepatocellular carcinoma, melanoma, renal cell or head and neck cancer. Whole-study results and caveats: Near-lowest levels of clonal expansion characterized partial responders at 0.1-3.0 mg/kg. Expanded clones belonging to CD8+ T cells outnumbered, on average, those of CD4+.

Data came from immunoSEQ multiplex PCR; TCRdb stores just in-frame clones and leaves some out. The profile shows under 9,000 clones, roughly 74% of them singletons. V was clipped by 6 bases and J by 9 bases, with 17 bases between them. In germline, CDR1 is SQVTM, CDR2 ANQGSEA. The length of the CDR3 is 12 residues. This receptor was identified in an adult with an advanced solid tumor such as melanoma, head and neck, liver or kidney cancer. The sequenced sample was CD4+ or CD8+ T cells sorted from blood, obtained in a trial of the OX40 agonist ivuxolimab. The chain uses TRBV29-1 and TRBJ1-2; tentatively, D is TRBD1 (6 bases). The CDR3 is CSVNRVGKSYTF. The CDR3 DNA reads as TGCAGCGTCAACAGGGTAGGGAAGAGCTACACCTTC.